This is a list of T cell receptor beta chains from one sample in a study of CD8 T cells in ankylosing spondylitis. TCRdb reanalysed the 5' RACE reads using MiXCR and keeps one entry per CDR3 protein. The top ten clones hold around 6.3% of a sample with 200,000 to 250,000 distinct CDR3 sequences, roughly 25% of them seen once. The sequenced sample was blood, either unsorted or a sorted T cell fraction (not recorded which). The source is a male donor with ankylosing spondylitis or in good health (not recorded which). The conserved cysteine and the conserved F or W are not part of the CDR3 here. The D gene is left open where the match is weak.

>.|TRBV20-1
SARPLLSGANVLT
>.|TRBV20-1
SASELAKNIQY
>TRBD1|TRBV5-5
ASSPQGRNTEAF
>.|TRBV27
ASSSSRSVGELF
>.|TRBV20-1
SARSPPETQY
>TRBD2|TRBV20-1
SASIPLAGFADTQY
>.|TRBV6-1
ASILDGDHQTAF
>TRBD1|TRBV7-9
ASSFPGGFNEQF
>TRBD2|TRBV5-1
ASSLGLAGYNEQF
>.|TRBV29-1
SVLLLGQGSSNEQF
>.|TRBV7-9
ASSRDGWQETQY
>TRBD2|TRBV6-5
ASSLGGRAYEQY
>.|TRBV7-2
ASSGRSGELF
>.|TRBV20-1
SARDETGQYQETQY
>TRBD1|TRBV20-1
GGTGQIDYGYT
>TRBD2|TRBV7-8
ASSLVTGTSGRGNEQF
>.|TRBV20-1
SARGGWRDRAEAF
>TRBD2|TRBV7-2
ASSSGRYEQY
>TRBD2|TRBV12-3/TRBV12-4
ASSSGLAGGGDTQY
>.|TRBV27
ASSFRGDSNQPQH
>TRBD1|TRBV20-1
SARSRDRVYEQY
>TRBD2|TRBV20-1
SASLPGGSYNEQF
>TRBD2|TRBV28
ASRRRLANYEQY
>.|TRBV29-1
SVRDPGRLNEKLF
>TRBD2|TRBV20-1
SARRAPRGFTGELF
>TRBD1|TRBV6-5
ASSSRDRVRNSPLH
>TRBD1|TRBV7-6
ASSFNRQGNRPDTQY
>TRBD1|TRBV29-1
SGGQGKAEQY
>.|TRBV5-1
ASSSRVGGHEQF
>.|TRBV7-7
ASSFWPTGASNTEAF